This TCR beta chain came from a study of response to subunit inactivated influenza vaccine. Each CDR3 protein gets one entry after TCRdb re-called the RT-PCR reads with MiXCR. Among roughly 700,000 distinct CDR3 sequences listed, more than 15% were seen once. V dropped 4 bases and J dropped 4; count of bases not matched to a gene: 9. CDR3 length: 16 amino acids. The germline CDR1 and CDR2 sequences are SGHDN and FVKESK. Remarks on this clonotype: The antigen remains undetermined.

General study results and limits: Only a handful of new T cells, the authors suggested, are recruited with each seasonal influenza vaccination.

The receptor was derived from a man aged 50-59 years who received an inactivated influenza vaccine. The genes are TRBV14 and TRBJ2-1; TRBD2 matches at 8 bases. The material sequenced was PBMCs from blood, taken about 12 days after vaccination. The CDR3: CASSLLGGASYNEQFF. The CDR3 DNA reads TGTGCCAGCAGCCTCCTCGGGGGGGCCAGTTACAATGAGCAGTTCTTC. The complete variable domain, with remaining parts taken from reference TRBV14 and TRBJ2-1, reads EAGVTQFPSHSVIEKGQTVTLRCDPISGHDNLYWYRRVMGKEIKFLLHFVKESKQDESGMPNNRFLAERTGGTYSTLKVQPAELEDSGVYFCASSLLGGASYNEQFFGPGTRLTVL.